Each of the 10 T cell receptor beta chains below was sequenced from the same sample in a study of beta chain features in type 1 diabetes listed by TCRdb under 2018. What the authors observed across the whole study: A moderate but significant shortening of TCRB CDR3 length was observed in type 1 diabetes patients in all four CD4+ subsets.

No antigens are known for them. Library generation was performed with the immunoSEQ multiplex PCR assay. The entire amount of isolated RNA was reverse transcribed using the High Capacity cDNA Reverse Transcription Kit, so the sequenced TCRB transcripts were expressed ones. The table comes from immuneACCESS by way of TCRdb, which keeps in-frame sequences with V and J called. Part of the clones is missing from these tables; in studies checked, under half for an unresolved V gene and the rest for unknown reasons. In all, the sample holds tens of thousands of clones, and 55% to 70% of those were seen once. The ten largest clones represent around 4.4% of the sample. Sequencing was performed on Tregs from blood. Taken with the paper, the label for cell subset or site translates to: regulatory CD4+ T cells. The origin of the receptors is a man aged 18 to 30 with type 1 diabetes.

Only one count was recorded for this clone. The rearrangement joins TRBV9 to TRBJ2-2, with 8 nucleotides matching TRBD2. Germline lookup yields CDR1 SGDLS and CDR2 YYNGEE. V shed 5 bases and J 1 base; nucleotides not matched to a gene: 10. The CDR3 spans 17 residues. The CDR3 DNA reads TGTGCCAGCAGTTTCGCACCGGGGGGGCTGAACACCGGGGAGCTGTTTTTT. This codes for CASSFAPGGLNTGELFF.

This clone was observed a handful of times. V gene TRBV18 combines with J gene TRBJ1-2; maybe TRBD1 (6 bases). This CDR3 is built from 14 residues. CDR1 is KGHSH and CDR2 is LQKENI in the germline V gene. V lost 2 bases and J 2 bases, leaving 9 bases between the germline ends. The CDR3 loop is CASSPGGRNYGYTF. The CDR3 coding sequence is TGTGCCAGCTCACCAGGGGGCAGGAACTATGGCTACACCTTC.

Turning to this clone: Compared with germline, one end of the junction differs, possibly owing to a read error. The rearrangement uses TRBV7-2 and TRBJ1-2, with 9 bases identical to TRBD1. The length of the CDR3 is 15 residues. Germline V lookup: CDR1 SGHTA, CDR2 FQGNSA. CDR3 bases: TGTGTCAGCAGCTCCCCGGGACAGGGAATATATGGCTACACCTTC. Protein sequence: CVSSSPGQGIYGYTF.

CDR3 nucleotide sequence: TGCGCCAGCAGTGAAGCACTAGCGGCGTACAATGAGCAGTTCTTC. Its translation: CASSEALAAYNEQFF. The chain combines TRBV10-1 with TRBJ2-1; 8 nucleotides agree with TRBD2. This CDR3 contains 15 residues. V shed 3 bases, J shed 4 bases, and the junction held 5 bases outside the gene matches. Germline V lookup: CDR1 WNHNN, CDR2 SYGVQD (reference sequence).

The rearrangement links TRBV30 to TRBJ1-1; possibly TRBD1 for D (5 bases). CDR1 and CDR2 (germline): GTSNPN, SVGIG (reference sequence). The CDR3 is 16 amino acids. Trimming shortened V by 1 base and J by 1 base, and 16 bases separated the two germline ends. CDR3 region: CAWSARFGASNTEAFF. The CDR3 DNA sequence: TGTGCCTGGAGTGCACGTTTTGGGGCTTCGAACACTGAAGCTTTCTTT. Supplemented by reference TRBV30 and TRBJ1-1, the full variable domain reads SQTIHQWPATLVQPVGSPLSLECTVEGTSNPNLYWYRQAAGRGLQLLFYSVGIGQISSEVPQNLSASRPQDRQFILSSKKLLLSDSGFYLCAWSARFGASNTEAFFGQGTRLTVV.

The rearrangement links TRBV19 to TRBJ1-1; TRBD1 might be the D (6 bases). The CDR3 has 15 amino acids. V gave up 5 bases and J gave up 0 bases, with 13 bases separating them. The V gene's germline CDR1 is LNHDA and CDR2 SQIVND (reference sequence). The CDR3 region has the DNA TGTGCCAGTAGTTTCACCGGGACAATGAACACTGAAGCTTTCTTT. Translated: CASSFTGTMNTEAFF.

The chain links TRBV7-2 to TRBJ2-5; D may be TRBD1 (6 bases). The germline V gene encodes CDR1 SGHTA and CDR2 FQGNSA. The germline V and J ends were trimmed by 5 bases and 5 bases, with 15 bases remaining between them. The CDR3 consists of 14 residues. CDR3 bases: TGTGCCAGCAGCCCACGGACAGTAGGGGAGACCCAGTACTTC. It is translated as CASSPRTVGETQYF. Supplemented by reference TRBV7-2 and TRBJ2-5, the full variable domain reads GAGVSQSPSNKVTEKGKDVELRCDPISGHTALYWYRQSLGQGLEFLIYFQGNSAPDKSGLPSDRFSAERTGGSVSTLTIQRTQQEDSAVYLCASSPRTVGETQYFGPGTRLLVL.

The rearrangement links TRBV7-8 to TRBJ1-2; D is possibly TRBD1 (5 bases). Germline V lookup: CDR1 SGHVS, CDR2 FQNEAQ. Trimming left V 5 bases short and J 9 bases short, with 22 bases between. The CDR3 is made up of 15 amino acids. The CDR3 loop reads CASSNPRAQVGSYTF. The CDR3 coding sequence is TGTGCCAGCAGCAACCCCCGGGCACAGGTGGGAAGCTACACCTTC.

In its sample, this clone was seen a few times. The chain uses TRBV7-2 and TRBJ2-7; TRBD1 is a possible D gene (5 bases). The germline V and J ends were trimmed by 1 base and 6 bases, with 13 bases remaining between them. Germline V gene lookup returns CDR1 SGHTA and CDR2 FQGNSA. There are 14 residues in the CDR3. The CDR3 region is CASSLVGVQTEQYF. The CDR3 DNA is TGTGCCAGCAGCTTAGTAGGGGTCCAAACCGAGCAGTACTTC.

This clone was picked up one time. This sequence joins TRBV12-5 and TRBJ1-1; TRBD1 aligns across 8 bases. Per the germline V gene, CDR1 is LGHNT and CDR2 is FRNRAP. With V trimmed by 5 bases and J by 5 bases, 10 bases remained unmatched. This CDR3 spans 15 amino acids. The CDR3 coding sequence is TGTGCTAGTGGTGCGACGGACAGGGCGAGGACTGAAGCTTTCTTT. This sequence encodes CASGATDRARTEAFF.